This T cell receptor (beta chain) was found in a study of breast tumors, draining lymph nodes, adjacent tissues. The CDR3 runs 12 residues. Between the trimmed V and J ends, which lost 4 bases and 3 bases, there was a span of 10 bases. CDR1 and CDR2 (germline): DFQATT, SNEGSKA (reference sequence). This clonotype was observed many times. No antigen is known for it. The lymph nodes were axillary draining lymph nodes from breast cancer patients. Notes on the study in general: Tumor repertoires ranked between lymph nodes and nontumor tissue in diversity, with V and J gene preferences. Luminal-like breast cancer showed significantly greater tumor-nontumor repertoire similarity than basal-like breast cancer did. Most tumor T cells seemingly derive from lymph node, then expand in tumor. The lymph node origin of tumor T cells was framed as consistent with a hypothesis, not demonstrated.

A single record per CDR3 protein comes from TCRdb applying MiXCR to the multiplex PCR reads. The sample yields a few hundred thousand distinct CDR3 sequences, about 34% seen once. The sample comprised axillary lymph node tissue. The chain recombines TRBV20-1 with TRBJ2-7; the D is unclear. The receptor's source is a female donor with breast cancer. Some clones in this sample may be carry-over from other donors' samples. CDR3 DNA sequence: TGCAGTGCTACGTCAGGATACTACGAGCAGTACTTC. It encodes CSATSGYYEQYF.